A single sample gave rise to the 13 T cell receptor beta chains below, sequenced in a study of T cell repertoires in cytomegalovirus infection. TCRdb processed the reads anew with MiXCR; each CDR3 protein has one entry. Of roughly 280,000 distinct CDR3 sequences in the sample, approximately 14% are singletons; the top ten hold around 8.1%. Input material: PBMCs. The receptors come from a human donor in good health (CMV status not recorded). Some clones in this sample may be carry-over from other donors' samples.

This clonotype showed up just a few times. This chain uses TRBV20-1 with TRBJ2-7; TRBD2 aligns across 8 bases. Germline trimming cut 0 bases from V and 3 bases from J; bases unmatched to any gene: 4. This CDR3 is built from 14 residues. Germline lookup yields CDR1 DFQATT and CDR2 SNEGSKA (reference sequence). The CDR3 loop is CSARDGSGSYEQYF. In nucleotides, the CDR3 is TGCAGTGCTAGAGATGGAAGCGGGAGCTACGAGCAGTACTTC.

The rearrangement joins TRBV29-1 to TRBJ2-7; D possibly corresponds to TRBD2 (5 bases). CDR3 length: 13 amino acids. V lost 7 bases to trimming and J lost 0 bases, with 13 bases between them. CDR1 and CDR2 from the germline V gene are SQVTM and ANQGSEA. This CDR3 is CSARGSSSYEQYF. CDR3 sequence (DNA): TGCAGCGCCCGGGGTTCCAGCTCCTACGAGCAGTACTTC.

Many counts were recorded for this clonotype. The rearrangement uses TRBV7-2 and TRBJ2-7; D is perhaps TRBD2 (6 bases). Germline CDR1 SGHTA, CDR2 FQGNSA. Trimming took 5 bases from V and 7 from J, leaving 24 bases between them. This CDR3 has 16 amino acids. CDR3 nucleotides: TGTGCCAGCAGCCCGGGGGTGACAGCACTTACGCGGGAGCAGTACTTC. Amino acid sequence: CASSPGVTALTREQYF.

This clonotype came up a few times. CDR3 protein: CASSLNRENEQFF. CDR3 DNA: TGTGCCAGCAGCTTAAATAGGGAAAATGAGCAGTTCTTC. The J gene is TRBJ2-1, the V gene TRBV7-3; D remains unclear. Trimming removed 1 base from V and 7 bases from J, with 8 bases in between. This CDR3 has 13 amino acids. Germline CDR1 and CDR2: SGHTA and FQGTGA.

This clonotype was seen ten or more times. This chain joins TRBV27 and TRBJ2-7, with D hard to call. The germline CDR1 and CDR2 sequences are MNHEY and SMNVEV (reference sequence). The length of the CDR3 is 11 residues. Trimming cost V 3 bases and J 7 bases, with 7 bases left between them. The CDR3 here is CASSFSGEQYF. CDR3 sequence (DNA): TGTGCCAGCAGTTTCTCCGGGGAGCAGTACTTC.

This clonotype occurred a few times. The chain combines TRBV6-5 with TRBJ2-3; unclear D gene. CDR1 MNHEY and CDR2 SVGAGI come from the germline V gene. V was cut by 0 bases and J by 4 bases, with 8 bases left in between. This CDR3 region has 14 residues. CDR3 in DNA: TGTGCCAGCAGTTACTCGAAGGTTGCAGATACGCAGTATTTT. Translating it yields CASSYSKVADTQYF.

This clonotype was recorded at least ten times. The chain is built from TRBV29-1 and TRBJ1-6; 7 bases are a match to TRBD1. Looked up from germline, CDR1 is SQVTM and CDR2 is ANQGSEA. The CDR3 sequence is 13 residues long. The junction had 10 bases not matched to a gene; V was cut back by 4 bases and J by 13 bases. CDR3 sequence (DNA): TGCAGCGTTGGAGACAGGGAGGGGCGGCCCCTCCACTTT. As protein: CSVGDREGRPLHF.

The DNA of the CDR3 is TGTGCCAGCAGCGCCTACAATCAGCCCCAGCATTTT. Its translation is CASSAYNQPQHF. The chain employs TRBV7-9 and TRBJ1-5, with D unclear. There are 12 residues in the CDR3. V was clipped by 5 bases and J by 3 bases, with 5 bases between them. Per germline, CDR1 SEHNR and CDR2 FQNEAQ (reference sequence).

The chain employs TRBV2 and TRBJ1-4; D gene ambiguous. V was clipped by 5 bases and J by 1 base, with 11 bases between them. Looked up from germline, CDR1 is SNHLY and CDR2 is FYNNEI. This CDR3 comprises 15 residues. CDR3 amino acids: CASSPDRRTNEKLFF. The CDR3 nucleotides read TGTGCCAGCAGTCCTGACCGCCGAACTAATGAAAAACTGTTTTTT.

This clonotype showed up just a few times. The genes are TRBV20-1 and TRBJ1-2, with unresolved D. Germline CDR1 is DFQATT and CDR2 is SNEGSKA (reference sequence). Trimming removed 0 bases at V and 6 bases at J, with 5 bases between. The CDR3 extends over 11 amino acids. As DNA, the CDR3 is TGCAGTGCTAGAGATGGGGATGGCTACACCTTC. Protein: CSARDGDGYTF.

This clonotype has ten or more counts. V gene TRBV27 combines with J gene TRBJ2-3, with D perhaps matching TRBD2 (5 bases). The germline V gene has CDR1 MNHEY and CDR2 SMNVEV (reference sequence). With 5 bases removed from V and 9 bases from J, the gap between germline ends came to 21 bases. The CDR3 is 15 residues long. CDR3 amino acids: CASSPAAGPEKTQYF. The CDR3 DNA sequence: TGTGCCAGCAGTCCGGCGGCGGGTCCAGAGAAAACGCAGTATTTT.

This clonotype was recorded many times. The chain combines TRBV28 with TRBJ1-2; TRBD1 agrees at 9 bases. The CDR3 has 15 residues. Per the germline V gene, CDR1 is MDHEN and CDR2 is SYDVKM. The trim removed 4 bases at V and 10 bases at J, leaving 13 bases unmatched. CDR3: CASSSAPGQGLVYTF. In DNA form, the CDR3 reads TGTGCCAGCAGTTCGGCCCCGGGACAGGGCCTTGTCTACACCTTC.

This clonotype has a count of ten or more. CDR3 residues: CASSLDLGDTEAFF. The CDR3 DNA reads TGTGCCAGCAGCTTGGATTTAGGGGACACTGAAGCTTTCTTT. This chain links TRBV5-5 with TRBJ1-1; TRBD1 might be the D (5 bases). Germline-derived CDR1 and CDR2 are SGHKS and YYEKEE (reference sequence). Trimming left V 0 bases short and J 3 bases short, with 9 bases between. This CDR3 comprises 14 residues.